Listed here are 18 T cell receptor beta chains from one sample, sequenced in a study of glioma-infiltrating T cells after dendritic cell vaccination. Data came from immunoSEQ multiplex PCR; TCRdb stores just in-frame clones and leaves some out. The sample shows around 78,000 clones, 85% of them seen only once. Time point of the sample: after dendritic cell vaccination, including at tumor progression/relapse. Source: blood, taken after dendritic cell vaccination. These receptors came from a human donor with glioblastoma.

This sequence joins TRBV5-1 and TRBJ1-2; TRBD1 matches at 7 bases. J gave up 6 bases and V 4 bases, and 12 bases lay outside the gene matches. Germline V CDR1 and CDR2: SGHRS, YFSETQ. The CDR3 is 15 residues long. CDR3 DNA: TGCGCCAGCAGCCTCGGATACAGGGGATCTGATGGCTACACCTTC. Translation: CASSLGYRGSDGYTF.

The rearrangement links TRBV9 to TRBJ2-3; 9 bases fit TRBD2. The CDR3 extends over 17 amino acids. V was pared by 3 bases and J by 2 bases, with 10 bases of the junction left unmatched. Germline V CDR1 and CDR2: SGDLS, YYNGEE. CDR3 sequence reads: CASSATSSGEFTDTQYF. CDR3 bases: TGTGCCAGCAGCGCCACCTCTAGCGGGGAGTTCACAGATACGCAGTATTTT. The full variable domain, rest sourced from reference TRBV9 and TRBJ2-3, is DSGVTQTPKHLITATGQRVTLRCSPRSGDLSVYWYQQSLDQGLQFLIQYYNGEERAKGNILERFSAQQFPDLHSELNLSSLELGDSALYFCASSATSSGEFTDTQYFGPGTRLTVL.

This rearrangement joins TRBV7-2 to TRBJ2-7; 7 positions agree with TRBD1. V gave up 1 base and J gave up 0 bases; unmatched junction bases: 3. CDR1 and CDR2 (germline): SGHTA, FQGNSA. The length of the CDR3 is 15 residues. The CDR3 reads CASSLGQGSSYEQYF. DNA for the CDR3: TGTGCCAGCAGCTTAGGACAGGGATCCTCCTACGAGCAGTACTTC.

The chain recombines TRBV7-2 with TRBJ1-5, with D hard to call. The CDR3 totals 15 residues. The germline V gene encodes CDR1 SGHTA and CDR2 FQGNSA. The V and J ends lost 0 bases and 0 bases respectively, with 6 bases between them. For the CDR3, the DNA is TGTGCCAGCAGCTTAGCTCCAGATAGCAATCAGCCCCAGCATTTT. Translating gives CASSLAPDSNQPQHF.

The CDR3 DNA reads as TGCGCCAGCAGCACCGAGGGACAGTTAAGCTACGAGCAGTACTTC. It translates to CASSTEGQLSYEQYF. The V gene is TRBV5-1, the J gene TRBJ2-7; 7 bases match TRBD1. The CDR3 covers 15 residues. The germline CDR1 and CDR2 sequences are SGHRS and YFSETQ. V dropped 4 bases and J dropped 3; count of bases not matched to a gene: 10.

This clone was detected only once. The rearrangement joins TRBV5-4 to TRBJ2-1; no clear D. V shed 4 bases and J shed 5 bases, with 16 bases lying between them. This CDR3 contains 15 residues. Germline loops: CDR1 SGHNT, CDR2 YYREEE (reference sequence). The CDR3 loop is CASSPSIQDNNEQFF. CDR3 coding DNA: TGTGCCAGCAGCCCCTCCATTCAAGACAACAATGAGCAGTTCTTC.

This chain links TRBV6-6 with TRBJ1-2, with 9 bases that match TRBD1. The CDR3 is 16 residues long. Germline V gene sequence: CDR1 MNHNY, CDR2 SVGAGI (reference sequence). Trimming at V came to 0 bases and at J to 4 bases, leaving 6 bases not matched to a gene. The DNA of the CDR3 is TGTGCCAGCAGTTACTCGGCACAGGGGGCCGTCTATGGCTACACCTTC. Translated, it gives CASSYSAQGAVYGYTF.

This chain links TRBV6-8 with TRBJ1-2; no clear D. The CDR3 contains 15 residues. CDR1 and CDR2 from the germline V gene are MNHGY and SAAAGT. Between the trimmed V and J ends, which lost 6 bases and 9 bases, there was a span of 23 bases. The CDR3, as DNA: TGTGCCAGCAGCGACCATTGGCCGGGATGGGAAAGCTACACCTTC. As protein: CASSDHWPGWESYTF.

The chain joins TRBV9 to TRBJ2-7; 7 bases map to TRBD1. The CDR3 has 12 residues. The V segment lost 0 bases and the J segment 8 bases; nucleotides outside the gene matches: 2. Germline V gives CDR1 SGDLS, CDR2 YYNGEE. The CDR3 is CASSVEQGKQYF. The CDR3 coding sequence is TGTGCCAGCAGCGTAGAACAGGGGAAGCAGTACTTC.

This rearrangement joins TRBV29-1 to TRBJ2-4, with 9 bases fitting TRBD1. Trimming took 3 bases from V and 1 from J; bases not matched to a gene: 1. CDR3 size: 14 residues. Germline CDR1 is SQVTM and CDR2 is ANQGSEA. The CDR3 DNA sequence: TGCAGCGTTGAGGACAGGGGTGCCAAAAACATTCAGTACTTC. It translates to CSVEDRGAKNIQYF.

This chain joins TRBV11-2 and TRBJ2-3; TRBD2 matches at 14 bases. There are 16 residues in the CDR3. Trimming at V came to 4 bases and at J to 6 bases, leaving 6 bases not matched to a gene. Germline V CDR1 and CDR2: SGHAT, FQNNGV. Here the CDR3 DNA reads TGTGCCAGCAGCTCCCGGACTAGCGGGGGGTGGGATACGCAGTATTTT. Its protein product is CASSSRTSGGWDTQYF.

V gene TRBV4-1 combines with J gene TRBJ2-4, with TRBD2 matching over 11 bases. CDR3 size: 19 residues. Germline values: CDR1 MGHRA, CDR2 YSYEKL. V was clipped by 0 bases and J by 4 bases; unmatched bases: 11. CDR3 amino acids: CASSQDAGLAALQKNIQYF. The CDR3 coding sequence is TGCGCCAGCAGCCAAGACGCGGGACTAGCGGCGCTGCAAAAAAACATTCAGTACTTC.

The gene calls are TRBV5-1 and TRBJ1-4; 10 bases map to TRBD1. The CDR3 is made up of 17 amino acids. Losses at the gene ends were 4 bases for V and 4 bases for J; bases not matched to a gene: 10. Looked up from germline, CDR1 is SGHRS and CDR2 is YFSETQ. The CDR3 DNA is TGCGCCAGCAGCCCAGGCCGGACAGGGGGAAGTAATGAAAAACTGTTTTTT. Its translation is CASSPGRTGGSNEKLFF.

V is TRBV18 and J is TRBJ1-5, with D possibly matching TRBD1 (5 bases). The germline CDR1 and CDR2 sequences are KGHSH and LQKENI. CDR3 length: 15 amino acids. V shed 2 bases and J shed 0 bases, with 8 bases lying between them. CDR3 in DNA: TGTGCCAGCTCACCAATGACAGTTAGCAATCAGCCCCAGCATTTT. This codes for CASSPMTVSNQPQHF.

V usage is TRBV5-1 and J usage is TRBJ2-1; 8 positions match TRBD2. The J segment lost 6 bases and the V segment lost 0 bases, leaving 11 bases of the junction unmatched. Germline-derived CDR1 and CDR2 are SGHRS and YFSETQ. The CDR3 length is 17 residues. The CDR3 protein is CASSLVPGLGSVNEQFF. The CDR3 DNA reads as TGCGCCAGCAGCTTGGTCCCGGGACTAGGATCGGTCAATGAGCAGTTCTTC.

The V call is TRBV7-2, the J call TRBJ1-2, with TRBD1 as a possible D gene (6 bases). The CDR3 extends over 14 amino acids. V was cut by 4 bases and J by 7 bases, with 16 bases left in between. Germline CDR1 and CDR2: SGHTA and FQGNSA. Here the CDR3 reads CASSSVTGFGGYTF. The CDR3 bases are TGTGCCAGCAGCTCCGTCACAGGGTTTGGTGGCTACACCTTC.

The chain uses TRBV19 and TRBJ1-2; TRBD1 matches 8 bases. The CDR3 covers 11 residues. V was pared by 10 bases and J by 7 bases, with 5 bases of the junction left unmatched. Looked up from germline, CDR1 is LNHDA and CDR2 is SQIVND (reference sequence). CDR3 amino acids: CATRQGLGYTF. The DNA of the CDR3 is TGTGCCACAAGACAGGGGCTTGGCTACACCTTC.

CDR3 in amino acids: CASSDRGLGNEQFF. The CDR3 region has the DNA TGTGCCAGTAGCGACAGGGGGCTGGGGAATGAGCAGTTCTTC. V gene TRBV19 combines with J gene TRBJ2-1, with 10 nucleotides matching TRBD1. Unmatched junction bases numbered 6, after V lost 6 bases and J lost 7 bases. The germline gives CDR1 LNHDA, CDR2 SQIVND (reference sequence). The CDR3 runs to 14 residues.